The clone carrying this TCR beta chain was seen more than once but under ten times. Its antigen is currently unknown. Here immunoSEQ multiplex PCR was the method, and the copy in TCRdb shows in-frame clones only, minus some. The repertoire has about 220,000 clones, just over 90% of them found once; the top ten carry more than 1%. From germline, CDR1 is GTSNPN and CDR2 SVGIG (reference sequence). CDR3 length: 13 amino acids. Trimming cost V 4 bases and J 6 bases, with 15 bases left between them. This specimen comes from a study of cytomegalovirus exposure and HLA in healthy donors. General study results and limits: Rarity held for most TCR sequences, but there were some public TCRs that occurred in many donors. Cytomegalovirus association was assigned to some 160 TCR beta chains. Later, an analysis found that TCR clusters from the first cohort tended to co-occur in the 95 to 150 validation repertoires. Three CMV-associated chains were confirmed in vitro to be specific for CMV antigens.

The receptor was isolated from a woman younger than 30 in good health and CMV-seronegative. The V call is TRBV30, the J call TRBJ1-1; D uncertain. The sample taken for sequencing was PBMCs. CDR3 sequence (DNA): TGTGCCTGGACATTCAGGCGATATTCTGAAGCTTTCTTT. Encoded protein: CAWTFRRYSEAFF.